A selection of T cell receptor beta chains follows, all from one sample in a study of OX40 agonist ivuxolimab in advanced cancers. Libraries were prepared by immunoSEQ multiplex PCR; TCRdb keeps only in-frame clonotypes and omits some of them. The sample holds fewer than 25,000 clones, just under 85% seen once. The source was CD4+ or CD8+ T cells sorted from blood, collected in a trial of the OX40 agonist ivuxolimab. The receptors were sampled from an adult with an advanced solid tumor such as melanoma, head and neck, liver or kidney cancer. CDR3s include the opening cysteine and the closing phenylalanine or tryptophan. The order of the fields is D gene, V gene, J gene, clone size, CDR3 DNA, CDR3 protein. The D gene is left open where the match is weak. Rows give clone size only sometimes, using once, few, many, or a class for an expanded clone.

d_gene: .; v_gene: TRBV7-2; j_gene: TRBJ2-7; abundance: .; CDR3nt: TGTGCCAGCAGCTTAGGACAGCCTAGCTCCTACGAGCAGTACTTC; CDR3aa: CASSLGQPSSYEQYF
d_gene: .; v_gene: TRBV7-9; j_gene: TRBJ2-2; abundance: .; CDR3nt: TGTGCCAGCAGCTTAAAGGACAGCGGACTTACCGGGGAGCTGTTTTTT; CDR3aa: CASSLKDSGLTGELFF
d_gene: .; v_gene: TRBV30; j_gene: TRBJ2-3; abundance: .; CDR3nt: TGTGCCTGGAGTGTCTCCGGAGATACGCAGTATTTT; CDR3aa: CAWSVSGDTQYF
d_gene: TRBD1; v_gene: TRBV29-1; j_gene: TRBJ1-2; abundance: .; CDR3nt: TGCAGCGTTGAGGAGGGCAGGGGGCATGGCTACACCTTC; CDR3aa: CSVEEGRGHGYTF
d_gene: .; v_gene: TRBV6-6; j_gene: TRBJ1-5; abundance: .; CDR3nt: TGTGCCAGCAGTGCGACTGAAAACAATCAGCCCCAGCATTTT; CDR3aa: CASSATENNQPQHF
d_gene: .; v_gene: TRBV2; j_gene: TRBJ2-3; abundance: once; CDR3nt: TGTGCCAGCAGTGAAGACTCAATGGCAAATACGCAGTATTTT; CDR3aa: CASSEDSMANTQYF
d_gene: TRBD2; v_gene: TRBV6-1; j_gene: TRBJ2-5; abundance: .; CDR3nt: TGTGCCAGCAGTGAATTGACTAGCTTGGACTTC; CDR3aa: CASSELTSLDF
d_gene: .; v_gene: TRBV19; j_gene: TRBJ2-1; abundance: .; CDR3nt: TGTGCCAGTAGAAAGGGACCGATCGATGAGCAGTTCTTC; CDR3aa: CASRKGPIDEQFF
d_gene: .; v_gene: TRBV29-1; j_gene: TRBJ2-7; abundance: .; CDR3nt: TGCAGCGTTGGAGACCCATACCACTCCTACGAGCAGTACTTC; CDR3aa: CSVGDPYHSYEQYF
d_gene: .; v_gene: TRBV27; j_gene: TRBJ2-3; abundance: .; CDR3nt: TGTGCCAGCAGTTCTCAGGGTCCTATTAGCACAGATACGCAGTATTTT; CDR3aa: CASSSQGPISTDTQYF
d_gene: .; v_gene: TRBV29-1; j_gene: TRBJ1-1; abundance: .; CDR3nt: TGCAGCGTTGAAACAGGGTACACTGAAGCTTTCTTT; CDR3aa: CSVETGYTEAFF
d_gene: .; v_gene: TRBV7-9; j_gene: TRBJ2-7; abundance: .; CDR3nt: TGTGCCAGCAGCTCCACCCTTGACGGGACTGGGGAGCAGTACTTC; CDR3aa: CASSSTLDGTGEQYF
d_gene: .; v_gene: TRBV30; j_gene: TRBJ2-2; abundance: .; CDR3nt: TGTGCCTGGAACACCGGGGAGCTGTTTTTT; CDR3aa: CAWNTGELFF
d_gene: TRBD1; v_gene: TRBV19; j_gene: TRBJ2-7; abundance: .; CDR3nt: TGTGCCAGTAGCTCCGGGACAGGGCTCTACGAGCAGTACTTC; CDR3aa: CASSSGTGLYEQYF
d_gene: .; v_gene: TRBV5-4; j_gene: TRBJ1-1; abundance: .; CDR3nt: TGTGCCAGCAGCTTGGGGGTGAACACTGAAGCTTTCTTT; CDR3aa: CASSLGVNTEAFF
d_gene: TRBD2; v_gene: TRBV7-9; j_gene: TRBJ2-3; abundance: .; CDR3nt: TGTGCCAGCAGCTTACCACTAGCGGGGGGGCACGATACGCAGTATTTT; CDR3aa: CASSLPLAGGHDTQYF
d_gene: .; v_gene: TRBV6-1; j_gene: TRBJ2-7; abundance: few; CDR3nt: TGTGCCAGCAGTGATGTCGCCGAGCAGTACTTC; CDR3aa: CASSDVAEQYF
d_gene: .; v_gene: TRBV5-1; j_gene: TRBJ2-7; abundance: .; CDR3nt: TGTGCCAGCAGCTTGGTCACCCTTACCTACGAGCAGTACTTC; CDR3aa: CASSLVTLTYEQYF
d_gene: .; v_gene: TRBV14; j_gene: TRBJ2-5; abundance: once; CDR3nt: TGTGCCAGCAGAGGGAATGGGGGCTTCAGAGAGACCCAGTACTTC; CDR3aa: CASRGNGGFRETQYF
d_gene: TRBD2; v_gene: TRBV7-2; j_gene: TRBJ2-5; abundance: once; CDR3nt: TGTGCCAGCAGCCCAACTTTCGGGGGGGCCGAAGAGACCCAGTACTTC; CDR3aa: CASSPTFGGAEETQYF
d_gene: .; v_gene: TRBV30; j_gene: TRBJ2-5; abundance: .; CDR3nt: TGTGCCTGGAGCGGGGAGACCCAGTACTTC; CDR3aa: CAWSGETQYF
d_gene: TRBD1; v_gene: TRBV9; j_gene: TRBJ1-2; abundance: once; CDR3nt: TGTGCCAGCAGCTCCCAAGGGGGACAGACTGGCTACACCTTC; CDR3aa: CASSSQGGQTGYTF
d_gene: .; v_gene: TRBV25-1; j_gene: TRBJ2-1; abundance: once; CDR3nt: TGTGCCAGCAGTGAGATGTGGGCTGAAGGGGGAGTTTCGAATGAGCAGTTCTTC; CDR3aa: CASSEMWAEGGVSNEQFF
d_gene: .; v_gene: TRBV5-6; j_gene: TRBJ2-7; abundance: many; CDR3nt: TGTGCCAGCAGCTTGGTCACCCTTACCTACGAGCAGTACTTC; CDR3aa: CASSLVTLTYEQYF
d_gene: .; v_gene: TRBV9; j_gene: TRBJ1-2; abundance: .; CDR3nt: TGTGCCAGCAGCGTAGCTGGGGGGGCCGACTATGGCTACACCTTC; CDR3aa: CASSVAGGADYGYTF
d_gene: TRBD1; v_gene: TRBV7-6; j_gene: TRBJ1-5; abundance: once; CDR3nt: TGTGCCAGCAGCCCTGAGACAGGGGGGGGTCAGCCCCAGCATTTT; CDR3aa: CASSPETGGGQPQHF
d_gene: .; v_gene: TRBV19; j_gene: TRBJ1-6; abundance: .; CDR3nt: TGTGCCAGTTCGCAGGGGCTTTCACCCCTCCACTTT; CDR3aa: CASSQGLSPLHF
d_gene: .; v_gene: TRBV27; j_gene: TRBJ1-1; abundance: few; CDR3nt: TGTGCCAGCAGCCGACGGGGGAACACTGAAGCTTTCTTT; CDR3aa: CASSRRGNTEAFF
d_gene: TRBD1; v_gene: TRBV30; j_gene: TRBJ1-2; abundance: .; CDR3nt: TGTGCCTGGAGTGAGGGGGCCGATGGCTACACCTTC; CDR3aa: CAWSEGADGYTF
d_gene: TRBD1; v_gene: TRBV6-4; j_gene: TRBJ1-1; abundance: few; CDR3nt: TGTGCCAGCAGTGAGACCGGGACAGCCAACACTGAAGCTTTCTTT; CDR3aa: CASSETGTANTEAFF
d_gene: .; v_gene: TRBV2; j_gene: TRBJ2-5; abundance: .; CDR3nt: TGTGCCAGCAGTGAAGGGTGGCTACAGGCTCGGGAGACCCAGTACTTC; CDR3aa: CASSEGWLQARETQYF
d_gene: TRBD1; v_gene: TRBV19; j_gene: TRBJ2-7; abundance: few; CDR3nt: TGTGCCAGTAGTATTCGGGACAGGGCGTCCTACGAGCAGTACTTC; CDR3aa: CASSIRDRASYEQYF
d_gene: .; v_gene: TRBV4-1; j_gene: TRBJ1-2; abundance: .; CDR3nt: TGCGCCAGCAGCCAAATAAGGGAAGACCATGGCTACACCTTC; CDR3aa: CASSQIREDHGYTF
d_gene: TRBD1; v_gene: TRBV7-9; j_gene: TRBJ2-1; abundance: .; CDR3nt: TGTGCCAGCAGCCTTACAGGGGGAGAATACAATGAGCAGTTCTTC; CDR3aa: CASSLTGGEYNEQFF
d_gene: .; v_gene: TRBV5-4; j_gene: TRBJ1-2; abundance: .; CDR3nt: TGTGCCAGCGGGGACGGTCTTTACTATGGCTACACCTTC; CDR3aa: CASGDGLYYGYTF
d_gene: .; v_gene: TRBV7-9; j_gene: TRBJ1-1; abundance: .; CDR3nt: TGTGCCAGCAGCGAAGGGGTCCAGGGATTGAACACTGAAGCTTTCTTT; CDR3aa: CASSEGVQGLNTEAFF
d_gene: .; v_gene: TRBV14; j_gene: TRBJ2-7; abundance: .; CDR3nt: TGTGCCAGCAGAACCGGCAGTCGAGGCGAGCAGTACTTC; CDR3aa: CASRTGSRGEQYF
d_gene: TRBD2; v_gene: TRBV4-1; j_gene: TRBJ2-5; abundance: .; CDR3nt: TGCGCCAGCAGCCAGAGGCTAGCGGGGGTCACTCAAGAGACCCAGTACTTC; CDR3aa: CASSQRLAGVTQETQYF
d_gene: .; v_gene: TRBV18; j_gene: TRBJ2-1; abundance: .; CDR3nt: TGTGCCAGCTCAAGTCCGGTCAGAAGCTCCTACAATGAGCAGTTCTTC; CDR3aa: CASSSPVRSSYNEQFF
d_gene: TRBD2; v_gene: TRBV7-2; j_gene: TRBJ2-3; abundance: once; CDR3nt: TGTGCCAGCAGCCCACGGACTAGGAGTCCAGATACGCAGTATTTT; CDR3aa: CASSPRTRSPDTQYF
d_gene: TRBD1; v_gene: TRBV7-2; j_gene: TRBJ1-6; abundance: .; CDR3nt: TGTGCCAGCAGCTTGGGACAGGGGCTGGGTTCACCCCTCCACTTT; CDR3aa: CASSLGQGLGSPLHF
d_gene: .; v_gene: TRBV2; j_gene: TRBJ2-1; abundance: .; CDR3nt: TGTGCCAGCCGACCTCCCGTAAACTACAATGAGCAGTTCTTC; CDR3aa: CASRPPVNYNEQFF
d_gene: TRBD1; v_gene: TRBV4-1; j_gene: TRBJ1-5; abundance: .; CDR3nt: TGCGCCAGCAGCCAGAATTTACCGGGACAGCATAGCAATCAGCCCCAGCATTTT; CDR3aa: CASSQNLPGQHSNQPQHF
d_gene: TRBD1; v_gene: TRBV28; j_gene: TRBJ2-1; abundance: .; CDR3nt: TGTGCCAGCAGTTTACTTCCGAGGACAGGGACCGATGAGCAGTTCTTC; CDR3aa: CASSLLPRTGTDEQFF
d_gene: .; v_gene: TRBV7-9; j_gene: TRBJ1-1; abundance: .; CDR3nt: TGTGCCAGCAGCCAGAGAGGAACTGAAGCTTTCTTT; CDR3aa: CASSQRGTEAFF
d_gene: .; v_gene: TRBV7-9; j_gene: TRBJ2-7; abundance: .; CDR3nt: TGTGCCAGCAGCTCGTCGGGGGTAACCTACGAGCAGTACTTC; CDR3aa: CASSSSGVTYEQYF
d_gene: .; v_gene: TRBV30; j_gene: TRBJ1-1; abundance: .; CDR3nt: TGTGCCTGGAGACGGGCGGACAACACTGAAGCTTTCTTT; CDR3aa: CAWRRADNTEAFF
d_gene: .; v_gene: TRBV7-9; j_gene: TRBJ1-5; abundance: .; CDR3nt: TGTGCCAGCAGCTTGTTTGCTCAGCCCCAGCATTTT; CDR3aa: CASSLFAQPQHF
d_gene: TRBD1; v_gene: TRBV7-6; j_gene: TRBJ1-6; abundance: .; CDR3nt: TGTGCCAGCAGCTTGGGACAGGGTGATTCACCCCTCCACTTT; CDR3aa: CASSLGQGDSPLHF
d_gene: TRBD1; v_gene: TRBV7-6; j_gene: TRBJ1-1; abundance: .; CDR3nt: TGTGCCAGCAGCACAGGGGGCCCGTACACTGAAGCTTTCTTT; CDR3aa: CASSTGGPYTEAFF
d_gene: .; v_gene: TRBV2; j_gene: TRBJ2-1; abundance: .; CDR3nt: TGTGCCAGCAGTGAACTTGGATCAAGGGAGGCCTACAATGAGCAGTTCTTC; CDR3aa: CASSELGSREAYNEQFF
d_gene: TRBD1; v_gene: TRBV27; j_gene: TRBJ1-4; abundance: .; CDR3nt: TGTGCCAGCAGTCCAAGACAGGGGCTTAATGAAAAACTGTTTTTT; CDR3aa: CASSPRQGLNEKLFF
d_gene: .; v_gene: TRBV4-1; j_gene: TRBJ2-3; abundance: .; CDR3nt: TGCGCCAGCAGCCAAGAGGGGTGGGCAGATACGCAGTATTTT; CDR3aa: CASSQEGWADTQYF
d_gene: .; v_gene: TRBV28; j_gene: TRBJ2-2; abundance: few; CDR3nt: TGTGCCAGCAGTTTTATCCTTGGGGGGCTCAACACCGGGGAGCTGTTTTTT; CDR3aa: CASSFILGGLNTGELFF